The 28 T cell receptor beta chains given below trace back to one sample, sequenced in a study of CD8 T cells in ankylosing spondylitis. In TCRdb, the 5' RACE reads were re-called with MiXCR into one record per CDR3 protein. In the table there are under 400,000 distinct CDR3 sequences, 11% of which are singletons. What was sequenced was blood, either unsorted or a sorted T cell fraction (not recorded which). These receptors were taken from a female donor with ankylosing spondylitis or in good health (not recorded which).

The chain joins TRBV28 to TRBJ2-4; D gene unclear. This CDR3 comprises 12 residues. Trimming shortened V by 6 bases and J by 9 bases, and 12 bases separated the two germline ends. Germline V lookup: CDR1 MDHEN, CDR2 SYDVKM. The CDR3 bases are TGTGCCAGCAGCCTCTTCCCCAGCATTCAGTACTTC. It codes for CASSLFPSIQYF.

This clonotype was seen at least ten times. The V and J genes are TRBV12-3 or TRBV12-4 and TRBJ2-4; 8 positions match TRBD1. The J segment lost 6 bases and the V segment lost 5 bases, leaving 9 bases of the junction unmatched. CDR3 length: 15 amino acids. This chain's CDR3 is CASSPNRGQVNIQYF. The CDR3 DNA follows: TGTGCCAGCAGTCCCAATAGGGGACAGGTAAACATTCAGTACTTC.

The chain's CDR3 is CASSLVPDRGIGGANVLTF. In nucleotides, the CDR3 is TGTGCCAGCAGCTTGGTCCCGGACAGGGGGATCGGTGGGGCCAACGTCCTGACTTTC. The chain is built from TRBV5-4 and TRBJ2-6; 10 bases match TRBD1. V gave up 0 bases and J gave up 3 bases; unmatched junction bases: 9. Germline CDR1 SGHNT, CDR2 YYREEE (reference sequence). The CDR3 runs to 19 residues.

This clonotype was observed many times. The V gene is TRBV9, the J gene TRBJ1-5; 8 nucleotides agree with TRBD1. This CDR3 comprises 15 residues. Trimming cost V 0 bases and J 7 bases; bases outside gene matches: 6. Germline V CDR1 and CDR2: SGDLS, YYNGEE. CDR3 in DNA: TGTGCCAGCAGCGTAGCTCCAGGGGGCGAACAGCCCCAGCATTTT. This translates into CASSVAPGGEQPQHF. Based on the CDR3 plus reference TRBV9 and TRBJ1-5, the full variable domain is DSGVTQTPKHLITATGQRVTLRCSPRSGDLSVYWYQQSLDQGLQFLIQYYNGEERAKGNILERFSAQQFPDLHSELNLSSLELGDSALYFCASSVAPGGEQPQHFGDGTRLSIL.

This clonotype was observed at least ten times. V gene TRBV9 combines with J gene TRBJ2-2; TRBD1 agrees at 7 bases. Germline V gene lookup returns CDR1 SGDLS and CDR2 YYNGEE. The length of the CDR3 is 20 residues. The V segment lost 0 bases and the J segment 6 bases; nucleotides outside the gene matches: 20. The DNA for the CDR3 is TGTGCCAGCAGCGTAGGGGCTGGGACAGTCCGTAGAGCCGGGGCCGGGGAGCTGTTTTTT. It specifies CASSVGAGTVRRAGAGELFF.

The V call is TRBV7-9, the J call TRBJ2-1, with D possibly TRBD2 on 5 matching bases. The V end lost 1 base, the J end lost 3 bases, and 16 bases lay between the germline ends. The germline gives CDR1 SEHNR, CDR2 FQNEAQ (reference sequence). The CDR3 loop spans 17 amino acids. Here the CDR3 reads CASSLEVVDGGYNEQFF. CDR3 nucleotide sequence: TGTGCCAGCAGCTTAGAGGTTGTGGACGGAGGCTACAATGAGCAGTTCTTC.

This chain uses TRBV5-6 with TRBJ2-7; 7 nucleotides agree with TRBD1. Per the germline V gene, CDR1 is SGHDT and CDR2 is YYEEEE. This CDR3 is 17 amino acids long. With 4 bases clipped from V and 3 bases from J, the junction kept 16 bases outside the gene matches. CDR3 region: CASSGPWIGQDFYEQYF. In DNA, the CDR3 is TGTGCCAGCAGCGGCCCTTGGATTGGACAGGACTTCTACGAGCAGTACTTC.

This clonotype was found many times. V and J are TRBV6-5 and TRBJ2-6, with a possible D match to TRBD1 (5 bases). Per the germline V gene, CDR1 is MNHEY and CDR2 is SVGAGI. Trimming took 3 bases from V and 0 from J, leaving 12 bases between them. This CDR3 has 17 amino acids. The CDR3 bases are TGTGCCAGCAGTTATTTCTCAGGGCTCTCTGGGGCCAACGTCCTGACTTTC. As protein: CASSYFSGLSGANVLTF.

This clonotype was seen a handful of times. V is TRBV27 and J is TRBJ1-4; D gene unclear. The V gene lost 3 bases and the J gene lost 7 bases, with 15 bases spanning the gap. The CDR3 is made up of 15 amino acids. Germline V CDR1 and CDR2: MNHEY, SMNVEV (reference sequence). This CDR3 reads CASSFSYEGGEKLFF. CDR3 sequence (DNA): TGTGCCAGCAGTTTCAGTTATGAGGGCGGTGAAAAACTGTTTTTT.

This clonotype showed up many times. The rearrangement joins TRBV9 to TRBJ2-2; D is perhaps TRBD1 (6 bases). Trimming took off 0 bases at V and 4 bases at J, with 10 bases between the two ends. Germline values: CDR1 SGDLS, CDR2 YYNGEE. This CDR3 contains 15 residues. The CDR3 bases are TGTGCCAGCAGCGTAGGTCAGGGGACCACCGGGGAGCTGTTTTTT. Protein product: CASSVGQGTTGELFF. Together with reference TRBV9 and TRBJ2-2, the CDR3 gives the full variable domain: DSGVTQTPKHLITATGQRVTLRCSPRSGDLSVYWYQQSLDQGLQFLIQYYNGEERAKGNILERFSAQQFPDLHSELNLSSLELGDSALYFCASSVGQGTTGELFFGEGSRLTVL.

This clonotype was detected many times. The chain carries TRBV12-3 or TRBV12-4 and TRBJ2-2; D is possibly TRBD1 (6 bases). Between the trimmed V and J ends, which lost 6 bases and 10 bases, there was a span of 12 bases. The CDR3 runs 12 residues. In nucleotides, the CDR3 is TGTGCCAGCAGCTCCGACAGGCAGGAGCTGTTTTTT. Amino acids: CASSSDRQELFF.

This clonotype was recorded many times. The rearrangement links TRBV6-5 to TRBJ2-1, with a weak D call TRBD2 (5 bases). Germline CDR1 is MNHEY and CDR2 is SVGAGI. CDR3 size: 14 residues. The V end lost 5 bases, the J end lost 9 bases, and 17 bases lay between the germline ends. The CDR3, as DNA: TGTGCCAGCAGTCACCCTGACACTAGTTTTGAGCAGTTCTTC. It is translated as CASSHPDTSFEQFF.

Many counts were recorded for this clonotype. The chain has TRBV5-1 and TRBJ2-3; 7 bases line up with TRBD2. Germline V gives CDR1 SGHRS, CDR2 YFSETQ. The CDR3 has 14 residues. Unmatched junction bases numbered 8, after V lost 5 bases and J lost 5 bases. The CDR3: CASSQRLAGDTQYF. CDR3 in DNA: TGCGCCAGCAGTCAGAGACTAGCCGGAGATACGCAGTATTTT.

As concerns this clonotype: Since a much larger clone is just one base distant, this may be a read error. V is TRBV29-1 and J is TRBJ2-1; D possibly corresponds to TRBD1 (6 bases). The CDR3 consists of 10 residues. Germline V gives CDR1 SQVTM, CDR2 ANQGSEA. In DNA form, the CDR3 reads TGCAGCGTTGGGGACAATGAGCAGTCCTTC. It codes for CSVGDNEQSF.

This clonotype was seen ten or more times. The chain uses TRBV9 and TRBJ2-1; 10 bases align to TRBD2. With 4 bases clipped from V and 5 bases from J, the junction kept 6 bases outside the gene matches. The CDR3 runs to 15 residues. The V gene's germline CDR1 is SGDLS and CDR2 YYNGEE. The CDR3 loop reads CASSSRTSGDNEQFF. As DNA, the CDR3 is TGTGCCAGCAGCTCCCGGACTAGCGGAGACAATGAGCAGTTCTTC.

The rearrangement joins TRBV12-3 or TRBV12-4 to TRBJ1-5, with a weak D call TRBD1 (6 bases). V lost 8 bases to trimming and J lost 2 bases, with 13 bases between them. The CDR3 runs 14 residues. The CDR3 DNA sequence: TGTGCCAGCCGACAAGGGGGAGGCAATCAGCCCCAGCATTTT. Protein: CASRQGGGNQPQHF.

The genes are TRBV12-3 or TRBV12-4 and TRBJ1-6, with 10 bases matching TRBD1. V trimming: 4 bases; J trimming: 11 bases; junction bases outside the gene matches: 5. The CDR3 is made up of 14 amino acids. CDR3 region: CASSYGTGETPLHF. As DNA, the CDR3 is TGTGCCAGCAGTTACGGGACAGGGGAGACACCCCTCCACTTT.

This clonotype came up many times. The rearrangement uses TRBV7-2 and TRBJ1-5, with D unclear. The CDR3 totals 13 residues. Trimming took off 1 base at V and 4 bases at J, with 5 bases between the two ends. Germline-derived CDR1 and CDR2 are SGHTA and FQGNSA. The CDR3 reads CASSLVQNQPQHF. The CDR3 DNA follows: TGTGCCAGCAGCTTAGTGCAAAATCAGCCCCAGCATTTT.

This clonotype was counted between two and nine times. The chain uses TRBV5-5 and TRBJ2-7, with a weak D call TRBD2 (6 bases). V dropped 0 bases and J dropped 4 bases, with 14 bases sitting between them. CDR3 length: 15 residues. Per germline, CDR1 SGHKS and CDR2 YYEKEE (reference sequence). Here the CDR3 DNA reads TGTGCCAGCAGCTTGGTCAGGACTATCACTTACGAGCAGTACTTC. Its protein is CASSLVRTITYEQYF.

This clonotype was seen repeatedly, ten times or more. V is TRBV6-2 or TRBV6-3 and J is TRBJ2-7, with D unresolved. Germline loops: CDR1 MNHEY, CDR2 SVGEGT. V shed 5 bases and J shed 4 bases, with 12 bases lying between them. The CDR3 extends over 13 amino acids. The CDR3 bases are TGTGCCAGCAGTCCTAGGCCGATTTACGAGCAGTACTTC. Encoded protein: CASSPRPIYEQYF.

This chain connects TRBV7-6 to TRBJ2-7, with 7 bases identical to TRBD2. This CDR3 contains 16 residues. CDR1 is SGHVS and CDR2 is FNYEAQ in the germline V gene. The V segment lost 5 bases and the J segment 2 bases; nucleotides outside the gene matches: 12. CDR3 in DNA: TGTGCCAGCAGCCCGACTAGCAGACCCGCGACCTACGAGCAGTACTTC. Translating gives CASSPTSRPATYEQYF.

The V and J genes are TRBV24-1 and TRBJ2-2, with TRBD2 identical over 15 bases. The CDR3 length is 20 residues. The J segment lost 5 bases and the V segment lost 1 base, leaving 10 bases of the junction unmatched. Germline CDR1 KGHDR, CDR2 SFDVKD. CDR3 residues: CATSDLPGLAGGIATGELFF. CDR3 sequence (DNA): TGTGCCACCAGTGATTTACCCGGACTAGCGGGAGGGATAGCAACCGGGGAGCTGTTTTTT.

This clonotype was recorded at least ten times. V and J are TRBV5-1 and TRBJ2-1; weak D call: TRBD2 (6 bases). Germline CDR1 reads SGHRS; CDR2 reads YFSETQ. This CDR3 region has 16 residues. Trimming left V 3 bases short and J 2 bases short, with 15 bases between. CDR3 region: CASSSNPGEPYNEQFF. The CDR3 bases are TGCGCCAGCAGCTCCAATCCGGGGGAACCCTACAATGAGCAGTTCTTC.

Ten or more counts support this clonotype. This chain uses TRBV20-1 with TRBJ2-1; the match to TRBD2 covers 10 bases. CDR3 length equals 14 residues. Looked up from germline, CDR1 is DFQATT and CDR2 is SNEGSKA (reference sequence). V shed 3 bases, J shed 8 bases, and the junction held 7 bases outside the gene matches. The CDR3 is CSASWPSGRHEQFF. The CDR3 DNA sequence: TGCAGTGCTAGTTGGCCTAGCGGGAGACATGAGCAGTTCTTC.

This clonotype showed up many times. CDR3 bases: TGTGCCAGCAGCTTGCCCAGGGACAGGAGTTCCTACGAGCAGTACTTC. Its translation is CASSLPRDRSSYEQYF. The chain carries TRBV7-9 and TRBJ2-7; 8 nucleotides agree with TRBD1. CDR1 SEHNR and CDR2 FQNEAQ come from the germline V gene (reference sequence). CDR3 length: 16 residues. The V segment lost 3 bases and the J segment 1 base; nucleotides outside the gene matches: 8. Based on the CDR3 plus reference TRBV7-9 and TRBJ2-7, the full variable domain is DTGVSQNPRHKITKRGQNVTFRCDPISEHNRLYWYRQTLGQGPEFLTYFQNEAQLEKSRLLSDRFSAERPKGSFSTLEIQRTEQGDSAMYLCASSLPRDRSSYEQYFGPGTRLTVT.

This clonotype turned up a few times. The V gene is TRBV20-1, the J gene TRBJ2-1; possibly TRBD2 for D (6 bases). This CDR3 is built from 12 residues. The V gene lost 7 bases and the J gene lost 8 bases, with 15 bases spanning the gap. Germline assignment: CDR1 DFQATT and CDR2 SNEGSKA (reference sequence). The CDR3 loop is CSVRDSKDEQFF. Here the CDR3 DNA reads TGCAGTGTACGGGACTCCAAGGATGAGCAGTTCTTC.

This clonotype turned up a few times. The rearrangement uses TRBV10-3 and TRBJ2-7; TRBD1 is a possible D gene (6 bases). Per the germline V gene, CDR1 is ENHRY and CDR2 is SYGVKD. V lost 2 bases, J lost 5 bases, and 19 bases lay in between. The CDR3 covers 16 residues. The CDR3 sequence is CAISEVGEGEEDEQYF. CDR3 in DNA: TGTGCCATCAGTGAGGTTGGAGAGGGGGAAGAGGACGAGCAGTACTTC.

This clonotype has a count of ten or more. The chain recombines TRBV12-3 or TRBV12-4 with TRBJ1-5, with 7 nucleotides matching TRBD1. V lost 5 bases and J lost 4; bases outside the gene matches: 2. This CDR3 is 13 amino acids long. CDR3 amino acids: CASSPGGNQPQHF. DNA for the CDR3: TGTGCCAGCAGTCCAGGGGGTAATCAGCCCCAGCATTTT.